The rows below give T cell receptor beta chains drawn from one sample of a study of blood T cell repertoires in COVID-19. The assay was immunoSEQ multiplex PCR, and TCRdb's table has in-frame clones only and misses some. This sample has 200,000 to 300,000 clones, with around 83% found just once. The specimen sequenced was peripheral blood. The source is a man between 35 and 55 years old who had recovered from COVID-19. The CDR3 runs from the conserved cysteine through the conserved F or W. D genes are given only for firm matches. Size tells how often a clone was seen (once, few, many) or the class of an expanded clone, and some rows leave it out.

v_call	clone_size	j_call	d_call	cdr3_length	cdr3_aa	cdr3_nt
TRBV7-2	-	TRBJ1-1	-	16	CASSSPLWQENTEAFF	TGTGCCAGCAGCTCCCCCCTTTGGCAGGAGAACACTGAAGCTTTCTTT
TRBV3-1/TRBV3-2	-	TRBJ2-7	TRBD2	13	CASSQEGGVVQYF	TGTGCCAGCAGCCAAGAGGGGGGGGTCGTCCAGTACTTC
TRBV5-1	-	TRBJ2-1	-	15	CASSWAGQMSNEQFF	TGCGCCAGCAGCTGGGCGGGACAGATGAGCAATGAGCAGTTCTTC
TRBV6-1	-	TRBJ2-2	-	20	CASSAPPGTNPNYNTGELFF	TGTGCCAGCAGTGCCCCGCCCGGGACAAACCCTAACTATAACACCGGGGAGCTGTTTTTT
TRBV5-1	-	TRBJ2-5	TRBD1	16	CASSKRTGQGQETQYF	TGCGCCAGCAGCAAACGGACAGGGCAGGGTCAAGAGACCCAGTACTTC
TRBV12-3/TRBV12-4	-	TRBJ2-5	-	13	CASRAGMSETQYF	TGTGCCAGCAGGGCCGGGATGAGCGAGACCCAGTACTTC
TRBV19	once	TRBJ2-1	-	15	CASSNYPRSADEQFF	TGTGCCAGTAGTAATTACCCCCGTTCCGCGGATGAGCAGTTCTTC
TRBV7-2	-	TRBJ1-1	-	12	CASSFPGSEAFF	TGTGCCAGCAGCTTTCCCGGGTCCGAAGCTTTCTTT
TRBV12-5	-	TRBJ2-5	-	12	CASGLMRETQYF	TGTGCTAGTGGTTTGATGCGGGAGACCCAGTACTTC
TRBV7-8	-	TRBJ1-2	TRBD1	13	CASSRDRDYGYTF	TGTGCCAGCAGCCGGGACAGGGACTATGGCTACACCTTC
TRBV7-2	-	TRBJ2-5	TRBD2	14	CASSWGGRKETQYF	TGTGCCAGCAGCTGGGGCGGGAGGAAAGAGACCCAGTACTTC
TRBV5-1	-	TRBJ2-3	-	14	CASSLGGVTDTQYF	TGCGCCAGCAGCTTGGGCGGCGTCACAGATACGCAGTATTTT
TRBV5-1	-	TRBJ2-7	-	14	CASSSARGSHEQYF	TGCGCCAGCAGCTCCGCTCGGGGTTCTCACGAGCAGTACTTC
TRBV7-7	-	TRBJ2-2	-	15	CASSQTPRGTGELFF	TGTGCTAGCAGCCAAACCCCCAGGGGCACCGGGGAGCTGTTTTTT
TRBV4-3	once	TRBJ1-3	-	15	CASSQGGSAGNTIYF	TGCGCCAGCAGCCAAGGAGGTAGCGCTGGAAACACCATATATTTT
TRBV20-1	-	TRBJ2-7	-	11	CSATGGYEQYF	TGCAGTGCTACCGGGGGTTACGAGCAGTACTTC
TRBV27	-	TRBJ2-1	TRBD2	15	CASSPIAGANNEQFF	TGTGCCAGCAGCCCCATAGCGGGGGCCAACAATGAGCAGTTCTTC
TRBV29-1	-	TRBJ1-1	TRBD1	14	CSVAPRQGTTEAFF	TGCAGCGTGGCCCCGAGACAGGGGACCACTGAAGCTTTCTTT
TRBV24-1	-	TRBJ2-1	TRBD1	11	CATGQGDEQFF	TGTGCCACCGGACAGGGGGATGAGCAGTTCTTC
TRBV7-7	-	TRBJ2-5	TRBD1	14	CASSSGTGQETQYF	TGTGCTAGCAGCTCCGGGACAGGTCAAGAGACCCAGTACTTC
TRBV27	-	TRBJ2-4	TRBD1	13	CASSRQGEDIQYF	TGTGCCAGCAGTAGACAGGGGGAGGACATTCAGTACTTC
TRBV7-9	-	TRBJ2-3	TRBD2	16	CASSLWAGGRTDTQYF	TGTGCCAGCAGCTTATGGGCGGGAGGTCGGACAGATACGCAGTATTTT
TRBV9	-	TRBJ1-2	-	15	CASSVGTGTLYGYTF	TGTGCCAGCAGCGTAGGAACTGGGACTCTCTATGGCTACACCTTC
TRBV10-3	-	TRBJ1-1	TRBD1	18	CAISGYSSSGQGKAEAFF	TGTGCCATCAGTGGATACTCGTCCTCGGGACAGGGTAAGGCTGAAGCTTTCTTT
TRBV9	few	TRBJ2-1	TRBD2	17	CASSAHGGLGIGNEQFF	TGTGCCAGCAGCGCACACGGGGGACTAGGCATAGGCAATGAGCAGTTCTTC
TRBV2	-	TRBJ2-2	-	15	CASSAKARVTGELFF	TGTGCCAGCAGTGCGAAGGCCAGGGTGACCGGGGAGCTGTTTTTT
TRBV14	-	TRBJ1-1	-	13	CASSPLRNTEAFF	TGTGCCAGCAGCCCTCTCAGGAACACTGAAGCTTTCTTT
TRBV30	-	TRBJ1-1	-	14	CAWSVPGMNTEAFF	TGTGCCTGGAGTGTACCGGGAATGAACACTGAAGCTTTCTTT
TRBV2	few	TRBJ2-7	-	14	CASSEIGQLYEQYF	TGTGCCAGCAGTGAAATTGGGCAGCTCTACGAGCAGTACTTC
TRBV11-2	once	TRBJ2-1	-	14	CASSFVVRDNEQFF	TGTGCCAGCAGCTTCGTGGTCCGCGACAATGAGCAGTTCTTC
TRBV7-8	once	TRBJ1-5	TRBD1	17	CASSLYFGTGGNQPQHF	TGTGCCAGCAGCTTATACTTCGGGACAGGGGGCAATCAGCCCCAGCATTTT
TRBV24-1	-	TRBJ2-1	TRBD2	17	CATSDSRSSGSYNEQFF	TGTGCCACCAGTGATTCACGAAGTAGCGGGTCCTACAATGAGCAGTTCTTC
TRBV5-4	few	TRBJ2-3	TRBD2	16	CASSAGRRGSTDTQYF	TGTGCCAGCAGCGCGGGGCGGCGGGGGAGCACAGATACGCAGTATTTT
TRBV7-8	once	TRBJ2-1	-	12	CASSLWRDEQFF	TGTGCCAGCAGCTTATGGCGGGATGAGCAGTTCTTC
TRBV2	-	TRBJ2-3	-	14	CASSEEGIGDTQYF	TGTGCCAGCAGTGAGGAGGGGATTGGGGATACGCAGTATTTT
TRBV6-2/TRBV6-3	-	TRBJ1-3	-	16	CASSPIPGHRSTTIYF	TGTGCCAGCAGTCCGATCCCGGGACACCGGTCGACCACCATATATTTT
TRBV6-6	few	TRBJ2-7	-	15	CASSYDGRGAYEQYF	TGTGCCAGCAGTTACGACGGCAGGGGAGCGTACGAGCAGTACTTC
TRBV11-2	once	TRBJ2-3	-	13	CASRSHGTDTQYF	TGTGCCAGCAGATCACATGGCACAGATACGCAGTATTTT
TRBV5-6	-	TRBJ1-5	TRBD1	13	CASSFQGGQPQHF	TGTGCCAGCAGCTTCCAGGGGGGTCAGCCCCAGCATTTT
TRBV24-1	-	TRBJ1-2	-	14	CATSDSRTNYGYTF	TGTGCCACCAGTGATTCTAGAACCAACTATGGCTACACCTTC
TRBV18	-	TRBJ1-5	TRBD1	14	CASSMDRNLQPQHF	TGTGCCAGCTCAATGGACAGGAATCTTCAGCCCCAGCATTTT
TRBV14	-	TRBJ2-3	TRBD2	15	CASSQTSGLADTQYF	TGTGCCAGCAGCCAAACTAGCGGGCTCGCAGATACGCAGTATTTT
TRBV27	-	TRBJ2-3	TRBD1	15	CASSRTGRNTDTQYF	TGTGCCAGCAGCCGGACAGGGAGAAACACAGATACGCAGTATTTT
TRBV19	-	TRBJ1-3	-	14	CASSRGDIGNTIYF	TGTGCCAGTAGTCGTGGGGACATTGGAAACACCATATATTTT
TRBV24-1	few	TRBJ2-3	-	13	CATSDYLTDTQYF	TGTGCCACCAGTGATTATCTTACAGATACGCAGTATTTT
TRBV5-5	-	TRBJ2-7	-	18	CASSLESVGGASPYEQYF	TGTGCCAGCAGCTTGGAGTCAGTAGGGGGGGCCAGTCCCTACGAGCAGTACTTC
TRBV11-3	-	TRBJ1-1	-	15	CASSPQRVLGTEAFF	TGTGCCAGCAGCCCACAGAGGGTTTTGGGAACTGAAGCTTTCTTT
TRBV27	-	TRBJ1-5	-	15	CASSLLGAGNQPQHF	TGTGCCAGCAGTTTATTGGGGGCGGGCAATCAGCCCCAGCATTTT
TRBV5-1	-	TRBJ2-3	-	16	CASSSQGGGQGDTQYF	TGCGCCAGCAGCTCGCAGGGGGGCGGGCAGGGAGATACGCAGTATTTT
TRBV4-3	few	TRBJ1-2	TRBD1	15	CASSHIRDRAGGYTF	TGCGCCAGCAGCCATATAAGGGACAGGGCTGGAGGCTACACCTTC
TRBV30	-	TRBJ1-6	-	12	CAWSVRKSPLHF	TGTGCCTGGAGTGTGAGGAAATCACCCCTCCACTTT
TRBV28	-	TRBJ2-7	TRBD1	16	CASGEIGDRESYEQYF	TGTGCCAGCGGTGAGATCGGGGACAGGGAATCCTACGAGCAGTACTTC
TRBV7-9	many	TRBJ1-1	TRBD1	14	CASSLASTGSDAFF	TGTGCCAGCAGCTTAGCGTCGACAGGGTCGGACGCTTTCTTT
TRBV7-6	-	TRBJ2-7	-	15	CASSLGAGIPYEQYF	TGTGCCAGCAGCTTAGGCGCGGGAATACCCTACGAGCAGTACTTC
TRBV2	-	TRBJ2-5	-	15	CASSEGGRYQETQYF	TGTGCCAGCAGTGAAGGGGGCAGATACCAAGAGACCCAGTACTTC
TRBV18	-	TRBJ2-5	TRBD1	15	CASSSSTGGLETQYF	TGTGCCAGCTCATCGTCGACAGGGGGCCTTGAGACCCAGTACTTC